One and the same sample provided the 27 T cell receptor beta chains below, sequenced in a study of regulatory T cells in long-lasting Graves disease. The authors built TCR beta libraries using iRepertoire HTBI primers and Arm-PCR of CDR3 regions. TCRdb reanalysed the multiplex PCR reads using MiXCR and keeps one entry per CDR3 protein. The table lists about 620,000 distinct CDR3 sequences, about 15% of them singletons. Time point defined: newly diagnosed GD, antithyroid drugs for less than 3 months. The TCR library was made from RNA extracted from PBMCs. The data also belong to a second study, concerning T cells in Graves' hyperthyroidism and ophthalmopathy.

The material sequenced was peripheral blood mononuclear cells (PBMCs), taken at new diagnosis, from a patient treated with antithyroid drugs. The receptors here all came from a woman aged 25-40 years with Graves disease.

The chain links TRBV18 to TRBJ2-7, with 8 bases matching TRBD2. CDR3 length: 13 amino acids. Germline values: CDR1 KGHSH, CDR2 LQKENI. After removal of 4 bases from V and 3 bases from J, the junction contained 2 bases not matched to a gene. The CDR3 is CASSQTSDYEQYF. In DNA, the CDR3 is TGTGCCAGCTCACAGACTAGCGACTACGAGCAGTACTTC. Combining the CDR3 with reference TRBV18 and TRBJ2-7 gives the whole variable domain NAGVMQNPRHLVRRRGQEARLRCSPMKGHSHVYWYRQLPEEGLKFMVYLQKENIIDESGMPKERFSAEFPKEGPSILRIQQVVRGDSAAYFCASSQTSDYEQYFGPGTRLTVT.

The genes are TRBV19 and TRBJ1-5; TRBD1 matches 7 bases. V gave up 5 bases and J gave up 5 bases; unmatched junction bases: 9. This CDR3 is built from 15 residues. The germline V gene encodes CDR1 LNHDA and CDR2 SQIVND (reference sequence). The CDR3 DNA is TGTGCCAGTAGTGACCTAACAGGGGATTATCAGCCCCAGCATTTT. It codes for CASSDLTGDYQPQHF.

The CDR3 DNA sequence: TGTGCCAGCAGTGCGACGCAGTCTTTTAATCAGCCCCAGCATTTT. Amino acids: CASSATQSFNQPQHF. The chain has TRBV2 and TRBJ1-5; D unclear. This CDR3 has 15 residues. The germline V gene encodes CDR1 SNHLY and CDR2 FYNNEI. Trimming took 4 bases from V and 4 from J, leaving 14 bases between them.

This clonotype was counted at least ten times. The chain is built from TRBV7-2 and TRBJ2-1, with no clear D. Germline-derived CDR1 and CDR2 are SGHTA and FQGNSA. The V end was cut by 5 bases, the J end by 0 bases, with 17 bases between. The length of the CDR3 is 17 residues. The CDR3 DNA sequence: TGTGCCAGCAGCCGCTACCCGAGTGCGGCCTCCTACAATGAGCAGTTCTTC. Encoded protein: CASSRYPSAASYNEQFF.

This clonotype was seen at least ten times. The chain joins TRBV5-1 to TRBJ1-4, with 7 bases lining up with TRBD1. CDR3 length: 15 residues. V shed 4 bases and J 7 bases; nucleotides not matched to a gene: 10. Per germline, CDR1 SGHRS and CDR2 YFSETQ. The CDR3 is CASSGPTGSGEKLFF. CDR3 DNA: TGCGCCAGCAGCGGACCGACAGGGTCGGGTGAAAAACTGTTTTTT.

The chain carries TRBV30 and TRBJ2-7, with 12 bases identical to TRBD1. There are 15 residues in the CDR3. The germline V gene encodes CDR1 GTSNPN and CDR2 SVGIG (reference sequence). V was pared by 5 bases and J by 10 bases, with 15 bases of the junction left unmatched. CDR3 DNA sequence: TGTGCCTGGGCCGCCGGGACAGGGGGCGCTTGGCCACAGTACTTC. Protein product: CAWAAGTGGAWPQYF.

The chain couples TRBV13 to TRBJ1-2; no clear D. This CDR3 contains 12 residues. CDR1 is PRHDT and CDR2 is FYEKMQ in the germline V gene (reference sequence). Trimming cost V 0 bases and J 10 bases, with 9 bases left between them. This CDR3 reads CASSLGQMLYTF. The CDR3 DNA follows: TGTGCCAGCAGCTTAGGACAGATGCTCTACACCTTC.

As for this clonotype: A clone one base away is much larger, so this may be a read error. Because the CDR3 is missing its conserved closing phenylalanine or tryptophan, this is likely a read error. This chain uses TRBV7-2 with TRBJ2-5; D may be TRBD1 (6 bases). Germline V CDR1 and CDR2: SGHTA, FQGNSA. The V gene lost 5 bases and the J gene lost 0 bases, with 13 bases spanning the gap. The CDR3 has 15 amino acids. CDR3 bases: TGTGCCAGCAGCCAGGGGTCCAGTTACCAAGAGACCCAGTACCTC. It codes for CASSQGSSYQETQYL.

DNA of the CDR3: TGTGCCAGCAGCTTAGCGGTGGTAGGGGGCAAGGCAGATAGCAATCAGCCCCAGCATTTT. It yields the protein CASSLAVVGGKADSNQPQHF. The chain employs TRBV7-9 and TRBJ1-5; 7 bases are a match to TRBD1. With V trimmed by 0 bases and J by 0 bases, 14 bases remained unmatched. CDR1 is SEHNR, CDR2 FQNEAQ, per germline (reference sequence). CDR3 size: 20 residues.

J is TRBJ2-3 and V is TRBV30, with D possibly TRBD2 on 5 matching bases. Between the trimmed V and J ends, which lost 8 bases and 2 bases, there was a span of 20 bases. The CDR3 length is 15 residues. Germline values: CDR1 GTSNPN, CDR2 SVGIG (reference sequence). In nucleotides, the CDR3 is TGTGCCGGGGTTTTCCCGGGATTAACCACAGATACGCAGTATTTT. It specifies CAGVFPGLTTDTQYF. Full variable domain (remainder filled in from reference TRBV30 and TRBJ2-3): SQTIHQWPATLVQPVGSPLSLECTVEGTSNPNLYWYRQAAGRGLQLLFYSVGIGQISSEVPQNLSASRPQDRQFILSSKKLLLSDSGFYLCAGVFPGLTTDTQYFGPGTRLTVL.

The rearrangement joins TRBV20-1 to TRBJ2-3, with D unresolved. In germline, CDR1 is DFQATT, CDR2 SNEGSKA (reference sequence). The CDR3 is made up of 13 amino acids. Trimming took off 6 bases at V and 2 bases at J, with 12 bases between the two ends. This CDR3 is CSAMTSPTDTQYF. In nucleotides, the CDR3 is TGCAGTGCCATGACCAGCCCCACAGATACGCAGTATTTT.

This clonotype was seen many times. J is TRBJ2-1 and V is TRBV2, with a tentative D call TRBD1 (6 bases). The length of the CDR3 is 14 residues. Trimming shortened V by 7 bases and J by 7 bases, and 17 bases separated the two germline ends. CDR1 is SNHLY and CDR2 is FYNNEI in the germline V gene. CDR3 sequence: CASNIWGQKNEQFF. Here the CDR3 DNA reads TGTGCCAGCAACATCTGGGGGCAAAAAAATGAGCAGTTCTTC.

This clonotype was recorded at least ten times. This chain joins TRBV11-2 and TRBJ2-7; D is unclear. V lost 4 bases to trimming and J lost 6 bases, with 10 bases between them. Germline CDR1 and CDR2: SGHAT and FQNNGV. This CDR3 is 12 amino acids long. CDR3 protein: CASSSFQVEQYF. As DNA, the CDR3 is TGTGCCAGCAGCTCGTTCCAAGTCGAGCAGTACTTC.

In this sample, this clonotype turned up many times. J is TRBJ2-2 and V is TRBV11-2, with TRBD2 matching over 11 bases. V was clipped by 4 bases and J by 6 bases; unmatched bases: 1. The germline V gene has CDR1 SGHAT and CDR2 FQNNGV. CDR3 length equals 14 residues. CDR3 amino acids: CASSSLAGAGELFF. CDR3 sequence (DNA): TGTGCCAGCAGCTCACTAGCGGGAGCCGGGGAGCTGTTTTTT.

This clonotype was detected only a few times. The chain uses TRBV3-1 and TRBJ1-2; D is perhaps TRBD1 (6 bases). Germline V gene sequence: CDR1 LGHDT, CDR2 YNNKEL (reference sequence). With 2 bases removed from V and 5 bases from J, the gap between germline ends came to 12 bases. The CDR3 runs 14 residues. The CDR3 bases are TGTGCCAGCAGCCAACCGGGGGCGGGGTATGGCTACACCTTC. It yields the protein CASSQPGAGYGYTF.

This clonotype has a count of ten or more. The rearrangement links TRBV7-2 to TRBJ2-7; D uncertain. The CDR3 is 13 amino acids. Trimming took off 6 bases at V and 4 bases at J, with 13 bases between the two ends. Germline CDR1 reads SGHTA; CDR2 reads FQGNSA. The CDR3 reads CASSAAPIYEQYF. CDR3 sequence (DNA): TGTGCCAGCAGTGCCGCTCCTATTTACGAGCAGTACTTC.

This chain connects TRBV9 to TRBJ1-3, with unresolved D. Between the trimmed V and J ends, which lost 4 bases and 8 bases, there was a span of 13 bases. The CDR3 spans 13 residues. CDR1 is SGDLS and CDR2 is YYNGEE in the germline V gene. The CDR3 bases are TGTGCCAGCAGCCCCCTCGGACGTGACACCATATATTTT. This sequence encodes CASSPLGRDTIYF.

The table lists this clonotype with many counts. The genes are TRBV2 and TRBJ1-2; 10 bases agree with TRBD1. With 11 bases clipped from V and 5 bases from J, the junction kept 5 bases outside the gene matches. Looked up from germline, CDR1 is SNHLY and CDR2 is FYNNEI. CDR3 length: 12 amino acids. CDR3 DNA: TGTGCCGACAGGGGGCTAACGTATGGCTACACCTTC. Translated: CADRGLTYGYTF.

This clonotype came up a few times. The chain links TRBV6-2 or TRBV6-3 to TRBJ2-7; TRBD1 aligns across 9 bases. J lost 1 base, V lost 7 bases, and 11 bases had no gene match. Germline V CDR1 and CDR2: MNHEY, SVGEGT. CDR3 length: 16 amino acids. The CDR3 loop is CASKDVRDRESYEQYF. The CDR3, as DNA: TGTGCCAGCAAGGACGTCCGGGACAGGGAATCCTACGAGCAGTACTTC.

This clonotype showed up many times. The rearrangement uses TRBV28 and TRBJ2-5; D is undetermined. V was pared by 6 bases and J by 6 bases, with 14 bases between. The CDR3 is 13 residues long. CDR1 and CDR2 from the germline V gene are MDHEN and SYDVKM. The DNA for the CDR3 is TGTGCCAGCAGCCCACATGAGACGAAGACCCAGTACTTC. Its translation is CASSPHETKTQYF.

This clonotype was seen only a few times. As DNA, the CDR3 is TGTGCCAGCAGCGTAGATGTTGCCGGGGAGCTGTTTTTT. This gives the protein CASSVDVAGELFF. This chain joins TRBV9 and TRBJ2-2; D is undetermined. The CDR3 covers 13 residues. The ends were cut back, 0 bases at V and 6 bases at J, with 6 bases in the middle. Germline CDR1 reads SGDLS; CDR2 reads YYNGEE.

This clonotype appeared a few times. CDR3 amino acids: CSARGTAGEKLFF. Written as DNA, the CDR3 is TGCAGTGCTAGAGGGACAGCGGGCGAAAAACTGTTTTTT. The chain employs TRBV20-1 and TRBJ1-4, with a possible D match to TRBD1 (6 bases). V lost 1 base and J 8 bases, leaving 11 bases between the germline ends. Per germline, CDR1 DFQATT and CDR2 SNEGSKA (reference sequence). The CDR3 runs 13 residues.

This clonotype was detected many times. The chain uses TRBV12-3 or TRBV12-4 and TRBJ1-1; D is unclear. The CDR3 spans 14 residues. The V gene lost 3 bases and the J gene lost 0 bases, with 8 bases spanning the gap. Written as DNA, the CDR3 is TGTGCCAGCAGTTTTAGGAGTATGAACACTGAAGCTTTCTTT. It encodes CASSFRSMNTEAFF.

At least ten counts were recorded for this clonotype. The gene calls are TRBV2 and TRBJ1-5, with D possibly TRBD1 on 5 matching bases. CDR3 size: 15 residues. CDR1 and CDR2 (germline): SNHLY, FYNNEI. The V end lost 7 bases, the J end lost 3 bases, and 16 bases lay between the germline ends. The CDR3 loop reads CASIRDGEYNQPQHF. CDR3 in DNA: TGTGCCAGCATAAGGGACGGGGAATACAATCAGCCCCAGCATTTT. Complete variable domain (other parts from reference TRBV2 and TRBJ1-5): EPEVTQTPSHQVTQMGQEVILRCVPISNHLYFYWYRQILGQKVEFLVSFYNNEISEKSEIFDDQFSVERPDGSNFTLKIRSTKLEDSAMYFCASIRDGEYNQPQHFGDGTRLSIL.

This clonotype showed up just a few times. This sequence joins TRBV5-1 and TRBJ2-7, with 13 bases that match TRBD2. Germline CDR1 reads SGHRS; CDR2 reads YFSETQ. The CDR3 spans 17 residues. Trimming cost V 4 bases and J 0 bases; bases outside gene matches: 7. The CDR3 protein is CASSPGLAGVGSYEQYF. CDR3 DNA: TGCGCCAGCAGCCCCGGACTAGCGGGAGTCGGCTCCTACGAGCAGTACTTC.

This clonotype was picked up a small number of times. The rearrangement uses TRBV3-1 and TRBJ2-3; D is ambiguous. This CDR3 has 14 residues. Germline lookup yields CDR1 LGHDT and CDR2 YNNKEL (reference sequence). V was shortened by 5 bases and J by 6 bases, with 15 bases between the two germline ends. The CDR3 DNA is TGTGCCAGCAGCTCTGCGGTGATGGGGGATACGCAGTATTTT. Translated: CASSSAVMGDTQYF.

This clonotype was counted only a few times. As DNA, the CDR3 is TGTGCCACCAGCAGAACCGGGGGAACTAGCACAGATACGCAGTATTTT. It codes for CATSRTGGTSTDTQYF. J is TRBJ2-3 and V is TRBV15; a weak D match, TRBD2 (6 bases). Per the germline V gene, CDR1 is LNHNV and CDR2 is YYDKDF (reference sequence). The V end lost 2 bases, the J end lost 0 bases, and 12 bases lay between the germline ends. This CDR3 contains 16 residues.